These 20 T cell receptor beta chains share one sample of origin, sequenced in a study of blood T cell repertoires in COVID-19. The table came from immunoSEQ multiplex PCR; TCRdb's copy has only in-frame clones and leaves some out. The profile shows 300,000 to 400,000 clones, approximately 89% of them singletons. Sequencing was performed on PBMCs or T cells enriched from blood (not recorded which). The origin of the receptors is a man younger than 45 who had recovered from COVID-19.

The chain links TRBV5-1 to TRBJ2-3; TRBD1 matches 11 bases. Germline V gives CDR1 SGHRS, CDR2 YFSETQ. This CDR3 has 15 residues. Losses at the gene ends were 3 bases for V and 5 bases for J; bases not matched to a gene: 5. In DNA form, the CDR3 reads TGCGCCAGCAGCTCACGGACAGGGGGCAAAGATACGCAGTATTTT. Translating gives CASSSRTGGKDTQYF.

This chain links TRBV5-3 with TRBJ2-1, with 9 bases that match TRBD2. TRBV5-3 is recorded as an ORF, its role being uncertain. The junction had 2 bases not matched to a gene; V was cut back by 0 bases and J by 4 bases. The CDR3 runs to 15 residues. In nucleotides, the CDR3 is TGTGCCAGAAGCTTGGGTAGCGGGGGTTACAATGAGCAGTTCTTC. As protein: CARSLGSGGYNEQFF.

A remark on this clone: The junction shows a germline mismatch at one end, possibly a read error. The V call is TRBV18, the J call TRBJ2-1, with 9 bases aligning to TRBD2. Looked up from germline, CDR1 is KGHSH and CDR2 is LQKENI. This CDR3 contains 16 residues. The CDR3 loop is CASSPESGGSFNEQFF. The CDR3 nucleotides read TGTGCCAGCTCACCAGAGAGCGGGGGGTCCTTCAATGAGCAGTTCTTC.

The count of this clone is one. The chain links TRBV19 to TRBJ2-1, with unresolved D. Trimming took 0 bases from V and 12 from J, leaving 12 bases between them. Germline V lookup: CDR1 LNHDA, CDR2 SQIVND (reference sequence). The CDR3 consists of 13 residues. The CDR3 bases are TGTGCCAGTAGTATAGAAGCGCCTGTTGGGCAGTTCTTC. Translating it yields CASSIEAPVGQFF.

The chain joins TRBV9 to TRBJ1-1, with D possibly matching TRBD1 (5 bases). Germline assignment: CDR1 SGDLS and CDR2 YYNGEE. Trimming cost V 3 bases and J 1 base, with 7 bases left between them. The CDR3 contains 13 residues. CDR3 sequence (DNA): TGTGCCAGCAGCGCTGGACAGAACACTGAAGCTTTCTTT. Amino acid sequence: CASSAGQNTEAFF.

Turning to this clone: Other DNA variants within this sample encode the same CDR3. The chain recombines TRBV12-3 or TRBV12-4 with TRBJ1-5; D gene uncertain. The CDR3 spans 13 residues. Trimming left V 3 bases short and J 5 bases short, with 8 bases between. The CDR3 protein is CASSLEGDQPQHF. DNA for the CDR3: TGTGCCAGCAGTTTGGAAGGAGATCAGCCCCAGCATTTT.

The rearrangement links TRBV27 to TRBJ1-4; a weak D match, TRBD1 (6 bases). CDR3 length: 15 amino acids. The germline V gene encodes CDR1 MNHEY and CDR2 SMNVEV (reference sequence). Trimming left V 3 bases short and J 2 bases short, with 10 bases between. The CDR3 nucleotides are TGTGCCAGCAGTTTCCTGGGGGCGACTAATGAAAAACTGTTTTTT. Its protein is CASSFLGATNEKLFF.

The rearrangement joins TRBV7-9 to TRBJ2-2, with D tentatively TRBD1 (5 bases). The CDR3 loop spans 14 amino acids. V shed 5 bases and J shed 1 base, with 8 bases lying between them. Germline CDR1 reads SEHNR; CDR2 reads FQNEAQ (reference sequence). The CDR3 region is CASSAGQNTGELFF. The CDR3 region has the DNA TGTGCCAGCAGCGCCGGACAGAACACCGGGGAGCTGTTTTTT.

The rearrangement joins TRBV15 to TRBJ2-1; D might be TRBD1 (8 bases). The germline V gene has CDR1 LNHNV and CDR2 YYDKDF (reference sequence). V was shortened by 3 bases and J by 7 bases, with 16 bases between the two germline ends. The CDR3 contains 15 residues. This CDR3 is CATSSEQGGGNEQFF. As DNA, the CDR3 is TGTGCCACCAGCAGTGAACAGGGGGGGGGAAATGAGCAGTTCTTC. The variable domain in full, with the rest retrieved from reference TRBV15 and TRBJ2-1, is DAMVIQNPRYQVTQFGKPVTLSCSQTLNHNVMYWYQQKSSQAPKLLFHYYDKDFNNEADTPDNFQSRRPNTSFCFLDIRSPGLGDTAMYLCATSSEQGGGNEQFFGPGTRLTVL.

This clone occurred once. The CDR3 here is CASSLGATGTGLHF. The CDR3 DNA is TGTGCCAGCAGCTTAGGCGCTACCGGGACAGGGCTCCACTTT. The chain couples TRBV7-9 to TRBJ1-6; 9 bases match TRBD1. This CDR3 is 14 amino acids long. The V gene end was trimmed by 1 base and the J gene end by 16 bases; junction bases not matched to a gene: 8. Germline V gene lookup returns CDR1 SEHNR and CDR2 FQNEAQ (reference sequence).

The chain is built from TRBV28 and TRBJ1-6; 8 bases align to TRBD1. V shed 3 bases, J shed 10 bases, and the junction held 8 bases outside the gene matches. The CDR3 extends over 15 amino acids. Germline values: CDR1 MDHEN, CDR2 SYDVKM. In DNA, the CDR3 is TGTGCCAGCAGTTTTCGGACAGGGTTAGGATCACCCCTCCACTTT. Translating gives CASSFRTGLGSPLHF.

V and J are TRBV27 and TRBJ2-5; 9 positions agree with TRBD1. Germline V CDR1 and CDR2: MNHEY, SMNVEV (reference sequence). Trimming at V came to 0 bases and at J to 4 bases, leaving 3 bases not matched to a gene. The CDR3 consists of 15 residues. CDR3: CASSLSGTGRETQYF. In DNA form, the CDR3 reads TGTGCCAGCAGTTTATCCGGGACAGGGCGAGAGACCCAGTACTTC.

The V call is TRBV7-3, the J call TRBJ2-1; D possibly corresponds to TRBD2 (6 bases). This CDR3 is 16 amino acids long. Germline assignment: CDR1 SGHTA and CDR2 FQGTGA. Trimming removed 2 bases from V and 1 base from J, with 12 bases in between. In DNA form, the CDR3 reads TGTGCCAGCAGCTTAGTAGGCGGGGTATCCTACAATGAGCAGTTCTTC. Amino acids: CASSLVGGVSYNEQFF.

V gene TRBV11-2 combines with J gene TRBJ1-5; the match to TRBD1 covers 10 bases. Per germline, CDR1 SGHAT and CDR2 FQNNGV. V gave up 4 bases and J gave up 3 bases; unmatched junction bases: 3. The CDR3 has 15 amino acids. The CDR3 DNA reads TGTGCCAGCAGCTACGGGACAGGGGACAATCAGCCCCAGCATTTT. Translated: CASSYGTGDNQPQHF.

This chain uses TRBV6-5 with TRBJ2-6, with D unresolved. The CDR3 runs to 12 residues. The germline CDR1 and CDR2 sequences are MNHEY and SVGAGI. V lost 11 bases, J lost 1 base, and 6 bases lay in between. The CDR3 protein is CASTSGANVLTF. CDR3 sequence (DNA): TGTGCCTCCACATCTGGGGCCAACGTCCTGACTTTC.

The J gene is TRBJ2-7, the V gene TRBV28; 9 nucleotides agree with TRBD1. With V trimmed by 5 bases and J by 6 bases, 11 bases remained unmatched. Germline V gene sequence: CDR1 MDHEN, CDR2 SYDVKM. The CDR3 sequence is 15 residues long. The CDR3 DNA reads TGTGCCAGCAGTCCTACCGGGACAGGGACAGGCGAGCAGTACTTC. It translates to CASSPTGTGTGEQYF. Complete variable domain (other parts from reference TRBV28 and TRBJ2-7): DVKVTQSSRYLVKRTGEKVFLECVQDMDHENMFWYRQDPGLGLRLIYFSYDVKMKEKGDIPEGYSVSREKKERFSLILESASTNQTSMYLCASSPTGTGTGEQYFGPGTRLTVT.

The chain combines TRBV18 with TRBJ1-5, with no clear D. Germline V gives CDR1 KGHSH, CDR2 LQKENI. This CDR3 is built from 14 residues. V lost 3 bases, J lost 5 bases, and 11 bases lay in between. CDR3 sequence reads: CASSPRDTDQPQHF. In DNA, the CDR3 is TGTGCCAGCTCACCGCGAGACACTGATCAGCCCCAGCATTTT.

The rearrangement joins TRBV10-1 to TRBJ1-5, with D perhaps matching TRBD1 (5 bases). Trimming took 6 bases from V and 9 from J, leaving 21 bases between them. The germline V gene encodes CDR1 WNHNN and CDR2 SYGVQD (reference sequence). The CDR3 contains 15 residues. This CDR3 reads CASSLRGGKVRPQHF. CDR3 DNA sequence: TGCGCCAGCAGCCTGCGGGGGGGGAAAGTCCGGCCCCAGCATTTT.

The sample holds a few counts of this clone. The V gene is TRBV7-6, the J gene TRBJ2-5, with 11 bases aligning to TRBD2. Germline CDR1 reads SGHVS; CDR2 reads FNYEAQ. This CDR3 contains 15 residues. Losses at the gene ends were 5 bases for V and 7 bases for J; bases not matched to a gene: 9. The CDR3 here is CASSTRLAGPPTQYF. The DNA for the CDR3 is TGTGCCAGCAGCACCCGACTAGCGGGGCCCCCGACCCAGTACTTC.

The rearrangement uses TRBV2 and TRBJ2-7; perhaps TRBD1 as D (6 bases). Germline V gives CDR1 SNHLY, CDR2 FYNNEI. The CDR3 contains 12 residues. V gave up 4 bases and J gave up 2 bases, with 6 bases separating them. The CDR3 DNA sequence: TGTGCCAGCAGTGGGACAGCCTACGAGCAGTACTTC. It is translated as CASSGTAYEQYF.